These 7 T cell receptor beta chains originate from one sample sequenced in a study of blood T cell repertoires in COVID-19. The table came from immunoSEQ multiplex PCR; TCRdb's copy has only in-frame clones and leaves some out. There are over 130,000 clones in the sample; around 80% occur only once, and about 1.5% lies in the top ten. Source material: PBMCs or T cells enriched from blood (not recorded which). Every receptor here comes from a woman younger than 35 who had been exposed to COVID-19.

Notes on this clone: The junction departs from germline at one end; a sequencing error may be responsible. J is TRBJ2-1 and V is TRBV24-1; D possibly corresponds to TRBD2 (6 bases). CDR1 KGHDR and CDR2 SFDVKD come from the germline V gene. The length of the CDR3 is 16 residues. The CDR3 DNA is TGTGCCACCAGTGATTCTAGCGACGGCTCCTGCAATGAGCAGTTCTTC. Protein sequence: CATSDSSDGSCNEQFF.

CDR3 bases: TGTGCCAGCAGTAGCGGGAATACCTCTGGGGCCAACGTCCTGACTTTC. Protein sequence: CASSSGNTSGANVLTF. V and J are TRBV6-4 and TRBJ2-6; 7 bases are shared with TRBD2. The V segment lost 5 bases and the J segment 0 bases; nucleotides outside the gene matches: 4. The CDR3 is 16 amino acids. Germline CDR1 reads MRHNA; CDR2 reads SNTAGT.

This clone was detected a few times. This chain uses TRBV6-5 with TRBJ1-6; a possible D gene is TRBD1 (6 bases). This CDR3 comprises 13 residues. The V gene's germline CDR1 is MNHEY and CDR2 SVGAGI. V gave up 4 bases and J gave up 7 bases, with 8 bases separating them. The CDR3 is CASSWDKNSPLHF. The CDR3 DNA follows: TGTGCCAGCAGTTGGGACAAAAATTCACCCCTCCACTTT.

V gene TRBV11-2 combines with J gene TRBJ2-3; 8 nucleotides agree with TRBD1. This CDR3 spans 18 amino acids. Per the germline V gene, CDR1 is SGHAT and CDR2 is FQNNGV. Trimming took 1 base from V and 4 from J; bases not matched to a gene: 13. CDR3 protein: CASSLGIRGQGAPDTQYF. The CDR3 DNA follows: TGTGCCAGCAGCTTAGGAATCCGGGGGCAGGGGGCCCCAGATACGCAGTATTTT.

The V call is TRBV21-1, the J call TRBJ1-1; the table's TRBD1 call for D was not verified on the DNA. TRBV21-1 is labeled a pseudogene. This CDR3 has 12 residues. The CDR3 protein is CASTLTRAEAFF. CDR3 nucleotides: TGTGCCAGCACCCTAACCAGGGCGGAAGCTTTCTTT.

The chain is built from TRBV28 and TRBJ2-6; D is ambiguous. The V and J ends lost 3 bases and 3 bases respectively, with 3 bases between them. CDR1 is MDHEN and CDR2 is SYDVKM in the germline V gene. CDR3 size: 13 residues. The CDR3 region has the DNA TGTGCCAGCAGTTTGAGTGGGGCCAACGTCCTGACTTTC. Encoded protein: CASSLSGANVLTF.

The rearrangement joins TRBV6-1 to TRBJ1-3; TRBD1 is a possible D gene (5 bases). Germline CDR1 reads MNHNS; CDR2 reads SASEGT. This CDR3 has 15 residues. The V end was cut by 2 bases, the J end by 7 bases, with 15 bases between. CDR3 protein: CASSEFIFRGNTIYF. The CDR3 nucleotides are TGTGCCAGCAGTGAATTTATTTTCCGGGGGAACACCATATATTTT.